One sample yielded the 21 T cell receptor beta chains listed below, sequenced in a study of T cell repertoires in cytomegalovirus infection. TCRdb itself ran the reads through MiXCR, one entry per CDR3 protein. Altogether 250,000 to 300,000 distinct CDR3 sequences are present, over 20% being singletons, with the ten largest covering about 14%. The sample comprised PBMCs. Every receptor here comes from a human donor in good health (CMV status not recorded). Some clones in this sample may be carry-over from other donors' samples.

The table lists this clonotype with many counts. The genes are TRBV7-2 and TRBJ2-7, with 9 bases lining up with TRBD1. The germline CDR1 and CDR2 sequences are SGHTA and FQGNSA. The CDR3 spans 15 residues. After removal of 5 bases from V and 4 bases from J, the junction contained 9 bases not matched to a gene. Written as DNA, the CDR3 is TGTGCCAGCAGCCGACCCGGGACAGGGATGTACGAGCAGTACTTC. It yields the protein CASSRPGTGMYEQYF.

The chain is built from TRBV24-1 and TRBJ2-3; D is unresolved. The germline CDR1 and CDR2 sequences are KGHDR and SFDVKD. The germline V and J ends were trimmed by 1 base and 2 bases, with 9 bases remaining between them. This CDR3 spans 15 amino acids. This CDR3 is CATSDFRDITDTQYF. The CDR3 DNA reads TGTGCCACCAGTGATTTTAGAGATATCACAGATACGCAGTATTTT.

Comment on this clonotype: The conserved phenylalanine or tryptophan normally closing the CDR3 is absent here, so this likely arose from a read error. The chain couples TRBV19 to TRBJ2-7, with unresolved D. The germline V gene has CDR1 LNHDA and CDR2 SQIVND (reference sequence). This CDR3 spans 12 amino acids. Deletions cut 6 bases from V and 0 bases from J, with 6 bases between. CDR3 DNA: TGTGCCAGTAGAGACACCTCCTACGAGCAGTACCTC. Translating gives CASRDTSYEQYL.

The chain employs TRBV12-3 or TRBV12-4 and TRBJ1-1; D is ambiguous. Trimming took 6 bases from V and 0 from J, leaving 14 bases between them. The CDR3 has 15 amino acids. CDR3 sequence: CASSHTGPMNTEAFF. DNA of the CDR3: TGTGCCAGCAGCCACACGGGCCCCATGAACACTGAAGCTTTCTTT.

The chain carries TRBV11-2 and TRBJ2-1; D might be TRBD1 or TRBD2, each matching 6 bases. Trimming took off 1 base at V and 7 bases at J, with 17 bases between the two ends. The CDR3 spans 16 residues. From germline, CDR1 is SGHAT and CDR2 FQNNGV. The CDR3 nucleotides are TGTGCCAGCAGCTTAGTCCGGGCCCGAGGGGGGAATGAGCAGTTCTTC. As protein: CASSLVRARGGNEQFF.

The CDR3 DNA is TGTGCCAGCAATCCCACTCGGACGGGCAGGCTTAATCAGCCCCAGCATTTT. The encoded protein is CASNPTRTGRLNQPQHF. The rearrangement uses TRBV6-1 and TRBJ1-5, with no clear D. Germline loops: CDR1 MNHNS, CDR2 SASEGT. The V end lost 7 bases, the J end lost 4 bases, and 23 bases lay between the germline ends. The CDR3 consists of 17 residues.

This clonotype was seen only a few times. The chain recombines TRBV18 with TRBJ1-3; perhaps TRBD1 as D (6 bases). Germline V gene lookup returns CDR1 KGHSH and CDR2 LQKENI. The CDR3 has 17 residues. Trimming stripped 3 bases from V and 0 bases from J, with 15 bases between. The CDR3 loop is CASSPGTRVLSGNTIYF. CDR3 in DNA: TGTGCCAGCTCACCTGGGACACGGGTCCTCTCTGGAAACACCATATATTTT.

The chain has TRBV2 and TRBJ1-5; D unclear. Per germline, CDR1 SNHLY and CDR2 FYNNEI. Trimming removed 6 bases at V and 3 bases at J, with 12 bases between. CDR3 size: 14 residues. The CDR3 region has the DNA TGTGCCAGCAGGTTCGACCTTTACAATCAGCCCCAGCATTTT. This gives the protein CASRFDLYNQPQHF.

The V and J genes are TRBV6-2 or TRBV6-3 and TRBJ2-4; D perhaps matches TRBD1 (6 bases). Trimming removed 6 bases from V and 7 bases from J, with 19 bases in between. The CDR3 spans 15 residues. Germline-derived CDR1 and CDR2 are MNHEY and SVGEGT. Here the CDR3 reads CASRRTERVRNIQYF. DNA for the CDR3: TGTGCCAGCAGACGGACAGAAAGGGTTCGGAACATTCAGTACTTC.

In DNA, the CDR3 is TGTGCCAGTAGTATGGCAGCTACGGCACGGGAGACCCAGTACTTC. Residues: CASSMAATARETQYF. The chain combines TRBV19 with TRBJ2-5; no definite D call. Deletions cut 3 bases from V and 5 bases from J, with 16 bases between. Germline CDR1 is LNHDA and CDR2 is SQIVND (reference sequence). The length of the CDR3 is 15 residues.

This clonotype has a handful of counts. This sequence joins TRBV5-4 and TRBJ1-2; D is unresolved. The CDR3 covers 12 residues. In germline, CDR1 is SGHNT, CDR2 YYREEE (reference sequence). V gave up 4 bases and J gave up 8 bases, with 12 bases separating them. This chain's CDR3 is CASSMPTAGYTF. CDR3 coding DNA: TGTGCCAGCAGCATGCCCACGGCAGGCTACACCTTC.

Note on this clonotype: This sequence may be a read error, since a much larger clone differs from it by one base. This chain joins TRBV12-3 or TRBV12-4 and TRBJ1-2, with TRBD1 as a possible D gene (5 bases). The CDR3 runs 17 residues. V was trimmed by 2 bases and J by 2 bases, leaving 18 bases between them. The CDR3 spells CASSLIRPGTGNYGYTF. The CDR3 DNA follows: TGTGCCAGCAGTTTAATACGTCCCGGGACCGGGAACTATGGCTACACCTTC.

The table lists this clonotype with a few counts. The chain carries TRBV12-3 or TRBV12-4 and TRBJ1-4; D gene unclear. V was trimmed by 6 bases and J by 4 bases, leaving 12 bases between them. CDR3 length: 14 amino acids. The CDR3 DNA sequence: TGTGCCAGCAGGCAGACGTCTAGTAATGAAAAACTGTTTTTT. It codes for CASRQTSSNEKLFF.

This clonotype appeared many times. The gene calls are TRBV7-8 and TRBJ2-5; 8 bases agree with TRBD2. CDR1 is SGHVS, CDR2 FQNEAQ, per germline. V gave up 5 bases and J gave up 4 bases; unmatched junction bases: 6. This CDR3 region has 14 residues. Here the CDR3 DNA reads TGTGCCAGCAGCCGGGGGGGGTTGGGAGAGACCCAGTACTTC. It translates to CASSRGGLGETQYF.

This clonotype was seen more than once but under ten times. The V gene is TRBV28, the J gene TRBJ2-1, with a weak D call TRBD2 (6 bases). Germline CDR1 is MDHEN and CDR2 is SYDVKM. CDR3 size: 17 residues. The V end lost 8 bases, the J end lost 4 bases, and 24 bases lay between the germline ends. CDR3 in DNA: TGTGCCAGCTCCGGTGCTTTTAGCGGATCCAGGTACAATGAGCAGTTCTTC. Its translation is CASSGAFSGSRYNEQFF.

This clonotype was seen at least ten times. J is TRBJ2-7 and V is TRBV6-5; 9 bases line up with TRBD2. CDR3 length equals 15 residues. V lost 2 bases, J lost 6 bases, and 8 bases stayed unmatched. CDR1 is MNHEY and CDR2 is SVGAGI in the germline V gene. CDR3 protein: CASSYLLREGSEQYF. The DNA for the CDR3 is TGTGCCAGCAGTTACCTTCTGCGGGAGGGCTCCGAGCAGTACTTC.

The chain uses TRBV20-1 and TRBJ2-2, with D maybe TRBD1 (7 bases). V shed 5 bases and J shed 4 bases, with 17 bases lying between them. Per the germline V gene, CDR1 is DFQATT and CDR2 is SNEGSKA (reference sequence). The CDR3 is 15 residues long. The DNA for the CDR3 is TGCAGTGCTGACAGGGAGGCCGCGAGCACCGGGGAGCTGTTTTTT. It codes for CSADREAASTGELFF.

This clonotype was observed at least ten times. V gene TRBV7-2 combines with J gene TRBJ2-1; 8 bases fit TRBD2. Germline CDR1 and CDR2: SGHTA and FQGNSA. The trim removed 3 bases at V and 4 bases at J, leaving 11 bases unmatched. This CDR3 comprises 17 residues. In DNA, the CDR3 is TGTGCCAGCAGCTTCCCCCCATATGCGGGAGGTTACAATGAGCAGTTCTTC. It specifies CASSFPPYAGGYNEQFF. Complete variable domain (other parts from reference TRBV7-2 and TRBJ2-1): GAGVSQSPSNKVTEKGKDVELRCDPISGHTALYWYRQSLGQGLEFLIYFQGNSAPDKSGLPSDRFSAERTGGSVSTLTIQRTQQEDSAVYLCASSFPPYAGGYNEQFFGPGTRLTVL.

Regarding this clonotype: A much larger clone differs from this one at a single base, so this may be a read error. The rearrangement uses TRBV7-2 and TRBJ2-1, with TRBD1 as a possible D gene (6 bases). The CDR3 is made up of 17 amino acids. Looked up from germline, CDR1 is SGHTA and CDR2 is FQGNSA. Here the CDR3 reads CASRLLGGTSSYNEQFF. CDR3 coding DNA: TGTGCCAGCCGCTTATTAGGGGGAACCAGCTCCTACAATGAGCAGTTCTTC.

This rearrangement joins TRBV12-3 or TRBV12-4 to TRBJ2-1; the match to TRBD2 covers 10 bases. The J segment lost 10 bases and the V segment lost 2 bases, leaving 5 bases of the junction unmatched. The CDR3 extends over 14 amino acids. The CDR3 here is CASSLSVAGGEQFF. In DNA, the CDR3 is TGTGCCAGCAGTTTATCAGTAGCGGGGGGCGAGCAGTTCTTC.

Details on this clonotype: A much bigger clone sits one base away, suggesting this may be a read error. V gene TRBV6-5 combines with J gene TRBJ2-3; the D gene is possibly TRBD1 (5 bases). In germline, CDR1 is MNHEY, CDR2 SVGAGI. The CDR3 has 17 amino acids. Written as DNA, the CDR3 is TGTGCCAGCGGTTATTCCCGGACACAGATCGACACAGATACGCAGTATTTT. This encodes CASGYSRTQIDTDTQYF.